The 4 T cell receptor beta chains listed next were all sequenced from one sample in a study of CD8+ T cells in alopecia areata. Extraction and reverse transcription of RNA yielded cDNA as the sequencing template. Repertoires were generated with immunoSEQ multiplex PCR, while TCRdb's copy carries only in-frame clones and drops some. The sample was found to contain about 270,000 clones, and every one recurs. Sorting of pooled cutaneous lymph node cells was based on CD4, CD8alpha, NKG2D, NKG2ACE and other markers. The sequenced sample consisted of CD4+ T cells sorted from a lymph node. The source is a C3H/HeJ mouse with alopecia areata. The strain's MHC: H2-k.

The sample holds a few counts of this clone. Germline and genes here are mouse. The read terminates 4 residues before the CDR3 end, so the remaining end is supplied by the germline J gene. The rearrangement joins TRBV13-3 to TRBJ2-5, with a possible D match to TRBD2 (5 bases). CDR3 length: 14 amino acids. Looked up from germline, CDR1 is NNHDY and CDR2 is SYVADS. Trimming shortened V by 0 bases and J by 3 bases, and 8 bases separated the two germline ends. CDR3: CASSDEGLQDTQYF. The CDR3 bases that were read are TGTGCCAGCAGTGATGAAGGACTTCAAGAC.

This clone occurred a few times. Any gene name here is a mouse gene name. Coverage ceases 4 residues before the CDR3 finishes, and the germline J gene fills in the end. The genes are TRBV19 and TRBJ2-7, with D tentatively TRBD1 (5 bases). The CDR3 spans 14 residues. From germline, CDR1 is FNHDT and CDR2 SITEND (reference sequence). The V end lost 1 base, the J end lost 0 bases, and 8 bases lay between the germline ends. The sequenced part of the CDR3 DNA is TGTGCCAGCAGTATAAACAGGAGCTCCTAT. Translated: CASSINRSSY. The full CDR3 sequence reads CASSINRSSYEQYF.

This clone was recorded a few times. Mouse names are used for the genes. Coverage ceases 4 residues before the CDR3 finishes, and the germline J gene fills in the end. The chain carries TRBV13-2 and TRBJ2-4; tentative D call: TRBD1 (5 bases). Germline assignment: CDR1 NNHNN and CDR2 SYGAGS (reference sequence). The CDR3 loop spans 13 amino acids. CDR3 sequence reads: CASGDGRENTLYF. The covered CDR3 bases are TGTGCCAGCGGTGATGGCAGGGAAAAC.

Details on this clone: All gene names here are mouse names. The CDR3 end falls 3 residues outside the read, so it is completed with the germline J gene. This sequence joins TRBV1 and TRBJ1-6; possibly TRBD1 for D (6 bases). TRBJ1-6 is known as an ORF, though its function is uncertain. V gave up 0 bases and J gave up 8 bases, with 8 bases separating them. There are 14 residues in the CDR3. CDR1 NSQYPW and CDR2 LRSPGD come from the germline V gene (reference sequence). The CDR3: CTCSADKGDSPLYF. The DNA read from the CDR3 is TGCACCTGCAGTGCAGACAAGGGGGATTCGCCC.